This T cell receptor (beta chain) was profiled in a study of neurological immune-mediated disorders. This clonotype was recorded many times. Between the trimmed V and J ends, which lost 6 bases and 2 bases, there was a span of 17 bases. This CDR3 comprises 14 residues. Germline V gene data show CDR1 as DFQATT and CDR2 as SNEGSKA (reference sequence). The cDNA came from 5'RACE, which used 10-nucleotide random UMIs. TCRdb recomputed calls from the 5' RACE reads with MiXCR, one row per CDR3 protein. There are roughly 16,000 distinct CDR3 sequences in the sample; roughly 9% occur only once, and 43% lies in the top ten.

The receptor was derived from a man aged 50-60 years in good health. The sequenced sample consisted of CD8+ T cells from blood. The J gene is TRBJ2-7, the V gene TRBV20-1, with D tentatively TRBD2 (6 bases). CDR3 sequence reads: CSAEQRETTYEQYF. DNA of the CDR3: TGCAGTGCCGAACAACGGGAGACCACCTACGAGCAGTACTTC.